The table lists the clone carrying this TCR beta chain with many counts. Its matching antigen is unknown. The entry originates in a study of CD8 T cells in ankylosing spondylitis. Study results and limitations: It was reported that disease-linked clones were significantly enriched in matched ankylosing spondylitis synovial fluid.

One entry per CDR3 protein results from TCRdb running MiXCR on the 5' RACE reads. Among 150,000 to 200,000 distinct CDR3 sequences listed, roughly 18% were seen once. This CDR3 contains 14 residues. Germline V CDR1 and CDR2: SGHRS, YFSETQ. J was trimmed by 4 bases and V by 4 bases; bases with no gene match: 3. V gene TRBV5-1 combines with J gene TRBJ1-5; TRBD1 agrees at 9 bases. This clonotype was obtained from a male donor aged 5-30 years with ankylosing spondylitis or in good health (not recorded which). The sequenced sample was blood, either unsorted or a sorted T cell fraction (not recorded which). As DNA, the CDR3 is TGCGCCAGCAGCGTGGGACAGGGTAATCAGCCCCAGCATTTT. Its translation is CASSVGQGNQPQHF.